A single sample is the source of the 24 T cell receptor beta chains below, sequenced in a study of T cells after yellow fever vaccination (dated by TCRdb to the late 2010s). Sample treatment or condition, as interpreted from the label and publication: live attenuated yellow fever vaccine strain. Libraries came from 5' RACE. TCRdb lists the instrument as Illumina HiSeq 2500. TCRdb itself trimmed the public reads at Q25 with fastp, ran MiXCR and retained productive beta chains. Records with the same CDR3 protein are collapsed into one entry carrying the most frequent genes and DNA. The sample table records 500,000 to 650,000 distinct CDR3 sequences; approximately 13% of these occur just once. In total, the top ten clones hold about 16% of the sample. This material consisted of PBMCs, taken on the day of the yellow fever booster vaccination. These receptors all stem from a man aged 25-40 years who received the YFV17D yellow fever vaccine.

Details on this clonotype: Relative to the germline gene, one junction end is altered; a read error may explain this. The CDR3 here is CASSHTSGSGNEQLF. In nucleotides, the CDR3 is TGTGCCAGCAGCCACACTAGCGGGAGTGGCAATGAGCAGCTCTTC. V gene TRBV12-3 or TRBV12-4 combines with J gene TRBJ2-1, with 11 nucleotides matching TRBD2. The CDR3 has 15 residues.

This clonotype was detected many times. The gene calls are TRBV3-1 and TRBJ1-1; D ambiguous. CDR1 and CDR2 from the germline V gene are LGHDT and YNNKEL (reference sequence). This CDR3 spans 12 amino acids. V shed 4 bases and J shed 7 bases, with 10 bases lying between them. The DNA for the CDR3 is TGTGCCAGCAGCCTGGTCCTCGGTGAAGCTTTCTTT. It is translated as CASSLVLGEAFF.

This clonotype was counted at least ten times. The chain is built from TRBV29-1 and TRBJ1-1; D is unclear. Looked up from germline, CDR1 is SQVTM and CDR2 is ANQGSEA. The CDR3 contains 15 residues. Trimming removed 7 bases from V and 1 base from J, with 19 bases in between. The CDR3 is CSAHISGVGNTEAFF. As DNA, the CDR3 is TGCAGCGCGCACATCTCCGGGGTCGGGAACACTGAAGCTTTCTTT.

The V and J genes are TRBV21-1 and TRBJ2-7; TRBD2 is the table's D call, not checked against the DNA. TRBV21-1 is reported as a pseudogene. The CDR3 has 17 amino acids. CDR3: CASNGTSGRGGLGEQYF. CDR3 nucleotides: TGTGCCAGCAACGGGACTAGCGGGAGGGGCGGGTTGGGCGAGCAGTACTTC.

This clonotype has just a few counts. It may be a read error: a sequence one base away is much more abundant. V gene TRBV5-5 combines with J gene TRBJ2-1; D is unresolved. Germline V gives CDR1 SGHKS, CDR2 YYEKEE (reference sequence). CDR3 size: 12 residues. The V end lost 4 bases, the J end lost 7 bases, and 9 bases lay between the germline ends. This chain's CDR3 is CASSKARNEQFF. For the CDR3, the DNA is TGTGCCAGCAGCAAAGCCAGGAATGAGCAGTTCTTC. Based on the CDR3 plus reference TRBV5-5 and TRBJ2-1, the full variable domain is DAGVTQSPTHLIKTRGQQVTLRCSPISGHKSVSWYQQVLGQGPQFIFQYYEKEERGRGNFPDRFSARQFPNYSSELNVNALLLGDSALYLCASSKARNEQFFGPGTRLTVL.

The chain is built from TRBV29-1 and TRBJ1-1, with 7 bases matching TRBD1. There are 13 residues in the CDR3. Germline assignment: CDR1 SQVTM and CDR2 ANQGSEA. The trim removed 6 bases at V and 5 bases at J, leaving 9 bases unmatched. The CDR3, as DNA: TGCAGCGTCGGGGAGGGGGCGAGGACTGAAGCTTTCTTT. It translates to CSVGEGARTEAFF.

The chain has TRBV4-3 and TRBJ2-2, with 9 nucleotides matching TRBD2. CDR3 length: 15 residues. CDR1 and CDR2 from the germline V gene are LGHNA and YSLEER. V trimming: 5 bases; J trimming: 2 bases; junction bases outside the gene matches: 3. In nucleotides, the CDR3 is TGCGCCAGCAGCAAAGCGGGAGGAAACACCGGGGAGCTGTTTTTT. This codes for CASSKAGGNTGELFF.

This clonotype was detected only a few times. The chain joins TRBV4-3 to TRBJ2-5; D call uncertain. This CDR3 spans 14 amino acids. Per the germline V gene, CDR1 is LGHNA and CDR2 is YSLEER. V lost 1 base, J lost 1 base, and 7 bases lay in between. The CDR3: CASSQGSGQETQYF. The CDR3 coding sequence is TGCGCCAGCAGCCAAGGGTCAGGCCAAGAGACCCAGTACTTC.

This clonotype came up a few times. This chain uses TRBV7-2 with TRBJ2-1; no firm D call. Looked up from germline, CDR1 is SGHTA and CDR2 is FQGNSA. V shed 1 base and J shed 10 bases, with 8 bases lying between them. This CDR3 is 12 amino acids long. As DNA, the CDR3 is TGTGCCAGCAGCTTAGAGCGCCAGGAGCAGTTCTTC. Protein: CASSLERQEQFF.

In its sample, this clonotype was seen a few times. The chain uses TRBV20-1 and TRBJ1-4; D remains ambiguous. This CDR3 is built from 13 residues. The V end lost 4 bases, the J end lost 8 bases, and 14 bases lay between the germline ends. The V gene's germline CDR1 is DFQATT and CDR2 SNEGSKA (reference sequence). In DNA, the CDR3 is TGCAGTGCTAATGTGGGCTCGGGCGAAAAACTGTTTTTT. It specifies CSANVGSGEKLFF.

This clonotype was picked up a small number of times. The V and J genes are TRBV6-5 and TRBJ2-7; the D is unclear. This CDR3 is 13 amino acids long. Germline CDR1 is MNHEY and CDR2 is SVGAGI. Trimming removed 3 bases at V and 5 bases at J, with 11 bases between. The CDR3 protein is CASSYRFSDEQYF. DNA of the CDR3: TGTGCCAGCAGTTATCGGTTCTCAGACGAGCAGTACTTC.

This clonotype was recorded a few times. The chain couples TRBV18 to TRBJ2-1; no definite D call. The CDR3 runs to 14 residues. CDR1 and CDR2 from the germline V gene are KGHSH and LQKENI. V was pared by 0 bases and J by 6 bases, with 9 bases between. The CDR3 region is CASSPPGLSNEQFF. Written as DNA, the CDR3 is TGTGCCAGCTCACCACCTGGTCTTTCCAATGAGCAGTTCTTC.

This clonotype came up a few times. This chain joins TRBV9 and TRBJ2-5, with 10 bases aligning to TRBD2. Trimming took 4 bases from V and 5 from J; bases not matched to a gene: 11. Germline V gives CDR1 SGDLS, CDR2 YYNGEE. The CDR3 spans 16 residues. In DNA form, the CDR3 reads TGTGCCAGCAGCCCTCGGGGAAGCGGGAGGGCGGAGACCCAGTACTTC. This gives the protein CASSPRGSGRAETQYF.

The rearrangement links TRBV27 to TRBJ2-2, with a weak D call TRBD1 (6 bases). CDR1 and CDR2 (germline): MNHEY, SMNVEV (reference sequence). V lost 5 bases and J lost 13, with 20 bases in between. The CDR3 is 14 amino acids. Here the CDR3 reads CASSPYRSRGGLFF. CDR3 nucleotides: TGTGCCAGCAGTCCGTACCGCTCCAGGGGTGGGCTGTTTTTT.

Ten or more counts support this clonotype. The genes are TRBV12-3 or TRBV12-4 and TRBJ1-1; D may be TRBD1 (5 bases). CDR3 length equals 12 residues. Trimming shortened V by 3 bases and J by 9 bases, and 11 bases separated the two germline ends. For the CDR3, the DNA is TGTGCCAGCAGTTTTTACAGGCCCAAAGCTTTCTTT. This codes for CASSFYRPKAFF.

This clonotype appeared a few times. This chain uses TRBV9 with TRBJ2-4, with TRBD2 matching 11 bases. The J segment lost 3 bases and the V segment lost 0 bases, leaving 2 bases of the junction unmatched. The germline CDR1 and CDR2 sequences are SGDLS and YYNGEE. CDR3 length equals 16 residues. CDR3 region: CASSVGLAGHKNIQYF. The CDR3 DNA reads as TGTGCCAGCAGCGTAGGACTAGCGGGGCACAAAAACATTCAGTACTTC.

The rearrangement joins TRBV6-1 to TRBJ2-7, with D perhaps TRBD2 (6 bases). This CDR3 region has 15 residues. Germline assignment: CDR1 MNHNS and CDR2 SASEGT. V lost 6 bases to trimming and J lost 2 bases, with 17 bases between them. CDR3: CASSSDGTETYEQYF. As DNA, the CDR3 is TGTGCCAGCAGCTCCGACGGGACTGAGACCTACGAGCAGTACTTC.

This chain connects TRBV7-9 to TRBJ1-2; a weak D match, TRBD1 (6 bases). Per the germline V gene, CDR1 is SEHNR and CDR2 is FQNEAQ (reference sequence). This CDR3 has 14 amino acids. V was shortened by 1 base and J by 3 bases, with 9 bases between the two germline ends. CDR3 residues: CASSLEDRDYGYTF. As DNA, the CDR3 is TGTGCCAGCAGCTTAGAGGACAGAGACTATGGCTACACCTTC. The full variable domain, its missing parts supplied by reference TRBV7-9 and TRBJ1-2, is DTGVSQNPRHKITKRGQNVTFRCDPISEHNRLYWYRQTLGQGPEFLTYFQNEAQLEKSRLLSDRFSAERPKGSFSTLEIQRTEQGDSAMYLCASSLEDRDYGYTFGSGTRLTVV.

Only a few counts were recorded for this clonotype. The chain is built from TRBV5-5 and TRBJ2-1; D unresolved. CDR3 length: 11 amino acids. Germline V gives CDR1 SGHKS, CDR2 YYEKEE (reference sequence). Trimming took 7 bases from V and 10 from J, leaving 12 bases between them. The CDR3 DNA sequence: TGTGCCAGCTTGTCGGTTTACGAGCAGTTCTTC. Its translation: CASLSVYEQFF.

This clonotype was detected many times. This rearrangement joins TRBV18 to TRBJ1-6; possibly TRBD1 for D (5 bases). This CDR3 is built from 15 residues. CDR1 is KGHSH and CDR2 is LQKENI in the germline V gene. V was clipped by 6 bases and J by 7 bases, with 16 bases between them. This CDR3 is CASSPLAGRNSPLHF. The DNA of the CDR3 is TGTGCCAGCTCCCCCTTGGCGGGACGCAATTCACCCCTCCACTTT.

The genes are TRBV10-2 and TRBJ2-7; 10 bases match TRBD2. Germline CDR1 is WSHSY and CDR2 is SAAADI. Trimming cost V 8 bases and J 5 bases; bases outside gene matches: 15. This CDR3 is 16 amino acids long. DNA of the CDR3: TGCGCCAGCTCTCCCGCGGCTAGCGGGAGAAGCAACGAGCAGTACTTC. The encoded protein is CASSPAASGRSNEQYF.

This clonotype was counted between two and nine times. V gene TRBV20-1 combines with J gene TRBJ1-4; the match to TRBD1 covers 7 bases. The germline CDR1 and CDR2 sequences are DFQATT and SNEGSKA (reference sequence). The CDR3 is 13 residues long. With V trimmed by 6 bases and J by 7 bases, 8 bases remained unmatched. The CDR3 region has the DNA TGCAGTGCCCTACGACAGGGTGGTGAAAAACTGTTTTTT. It encodes CSALRQGGEKLFF.

This clonotype was detected a few times. The chain joins TRBV11-2 to TRBJ2-2; TRBD2 matches at 8 bases. J gave up 11 bases and V 0 bases, and 8 bases lay outside the gene matches. Germline CDR1 and CDR2: SGHAT and FQNNGV. This CDR3 is built from 15 residues. CDR3 sequence: CASSLDTSGSGELFF. For the CDR3, the DNA is TGTGCCAGCAGCTTAGACACGAGCGGGAGCGGAGAGCTGTTTTTT.

The chain uses TRBV4-2 and TRBJ2-1, with D possibly TRBD1 on 7 matching bases. Deletions cut 4 bases from V and 1 base from J, with 14 bases between. Germline V gene sequence: CDR1 LGHNA, CDR2 YNFKEQ. The CDR3 is 16 amino acids. CDR3 sequence reads: CASSPTQGGSYNEQFF. The CDR3 nucleotides read TGTGCCAGCAGCCCCACTCAGGGGGGTTCCTACAATGAGCAGTTCTTC.